These T cell receptor beta chains were read from a single sample in a study of vaccination and CD4 T cells after COVID-19. TCRdb re-called the PCR reads through MiXCR, storing one row per CDR3 protein. Among about 8,000 distinct CDR3 sequences listed, 45% to 50% were seen once. For these receptors, no antigen is known. Material: CD4+ T cells from blood, cultured in vitro. Receptors originate from a human donor who had recovered from COVID-19. Both conserved end residues are part of each CDR3. The D gene is left open where the match is weak. Clone size is not always given. Where it is, it says once, few, many or a class for expanded clones.

clone_size j_call d_call v_call cdr3_aa cdr3_nt
- TRBJ1-2 - TRBV7-3 CASSFTTGYGYTF TGTGCCAGCAGCTTCACGACGGGCTATGGCTACACCTTC
once TRBJ2-7 - TRBV6-2/TRBV6-3 CASSLVGLSGEQYF TGTGCCAGCAGTCTCGTGGGACTCTCGGGGGAGCAGTACTTC
- TRBJ1-1 - TRBV5-1 CASSSPPGPRRNTEAFF TGCGCCAGCAGCTCCCCTCCAGGGCCACGAAGGAACACTGAAGCTTTCTTT
- TRBJ2-7 - TRBV3-1 CASSQVLDGRYEQYF TGTGCCAGCAGCCAAGTCCTAGACGGTCGCTACGAGCAGTACTTC
few TRBJ2-2 - TRBV24-1 CATRMDDGQDPNTGELFF TGTGCCACCAGAATGGATGACGGCCAAGACCCTAACACCGGGGAGCTGTTTTTT
- TRBJ2-1 TRBD2 TRBV11-1 CASSPRASGGEGEQFF TGTGCCAGCAGCCCCCGGGCAAGCGGGGGGGAAGGTGAGCAGTTCTTC
- TRBJ1-2 - TRBV14 CASSQGVVSYGYTF TGTGCCAGCAGCCAAGGTGTGGTCAGCTATGGCTACACCTTC
- TRBJ1-5 - TRBV5-8 CASSSLDLVNQPQHF TGTGCCAGCAGCTCGTTAGACCTTGTTAATCAGCCCCAGCATTTT
- TRBJ2-2 - TRBV20-1 CSARRTTNTGELFF TGCAGTGCTAGAAGGACTACCAACACCGGGGAGCTGTTTTTT
- TRBJ2-4 - TRBV28 CASGPMVAKNTQYF TGTGCCAGCGGACCGATGGTAGCCAAAAACACTCAGTACTTC
- TRBJ2-7 TRBD2 TRBV7-2 CASSPRRGIYEQYF TGTGCCAGCAGCCCTAGGCGGGGGATCTACGAGCAGTACTTC
once TRBJ1-3 - TRBV29-1 CSVGTGNTIYF TGCAGCGTTGGTACAGGAAACACCATATATTTT
few TRBJ2-7 - TRBV21-1 CASRSLLAGGSYEQYF TGTGCCAGCAGGTCATTACTAGCGGGAGGGTCCTACGAGCAGTACTTC
- TRBJ1-1 - TRBV6-5 CASSYPGVNTEAFF TGTGCCAGCAGTTACCCAGGGGTAAACACTGAAGCTTTCTTT
- TRBJ1-2 - TRBV20-1 CSALIDYSGYTF TGCAGTGCTCTGATAGACTATAGTGGCTACACCTTC
- TRBJ1-4 TRBD1 TRBV30 CAGTQQGYGEKLFF TGTGCCGGGACTCAACAGGGGTACGGTGAAAAACTGTTTTTT
- TRBJ2-1 TRBD2 TRBV7-6 CASSLAILAGSNNEQFF TGTGCCAGCAGCTTAGCTATACTAGCGGGATCGAACAATGAGCAGTTCTTC
- TRBJ1-6 - TRBV6-2/TRBV6-3 CASSSDSPLHF TGTGCCAGCAGCTCCGATTCACCCCTCCACTTT
- TRBJ1-2 - TRBV6-2/TRBV6-3 CASSYPLLYGYTF TGTGCCAGCAGTTACCCACTTCTCTATGGCTACACCTTC
- TRBJ1-1 TRBD1 TRBV4-2 CASSQGGSSYNPGGNTEAFF TGTGCCAGCAGCCAAGGGGGTTCGAGTTACAACCCAGGGGGGAACACTGAAGCTTTCTTT
- TRBJ2-2 - TRBV6-2/TRBV6-3 CASSYDGTPGELFF TGTGCCAGCAGTTACGATGGGACACCCGGGGAGCTGTTTTTT
- TRBJ2-5 TRBD1 TRBV11-3 CASSPGTGWETQYF TGTGCCAGCAGCCCCGGGACAGGGTGGGAGACCCAGTACTTC
- TRBJ1-1 TRBD1 TRBV19 CASSIQGARQNEAFF TGTGCCAGTAGTATACAGGGGGCGAGGCAAAACGAAGCTTTCTTT
- TRBJ2-7 - TRBV20-1 CSARDPQGRDEQYF TGCAGTGCTAGAGATCCACAGGGAAGGGACGAGCAGTACTTC
- TRBJ2-7 TRBD1 TRBV11-3 CASSFQGAHLDEQYF TGTGCCAGCAGCTTTCAGGGGGCGCATCTAGACGAGCAGTACTTC